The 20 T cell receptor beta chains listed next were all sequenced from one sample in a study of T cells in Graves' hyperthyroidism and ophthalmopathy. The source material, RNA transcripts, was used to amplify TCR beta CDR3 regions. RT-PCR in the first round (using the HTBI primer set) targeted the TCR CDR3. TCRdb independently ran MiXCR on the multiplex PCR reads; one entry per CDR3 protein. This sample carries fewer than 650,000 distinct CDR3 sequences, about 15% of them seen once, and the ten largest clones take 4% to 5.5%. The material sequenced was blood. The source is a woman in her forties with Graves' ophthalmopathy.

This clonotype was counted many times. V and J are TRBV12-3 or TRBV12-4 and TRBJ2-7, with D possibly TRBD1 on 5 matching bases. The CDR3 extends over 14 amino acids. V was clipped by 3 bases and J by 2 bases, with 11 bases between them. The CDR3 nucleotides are TGTGCCAGCAGTTTGAACAGGCCAACCTACGAGCAGTACTTC. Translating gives CASSLNRPTYEQYF.

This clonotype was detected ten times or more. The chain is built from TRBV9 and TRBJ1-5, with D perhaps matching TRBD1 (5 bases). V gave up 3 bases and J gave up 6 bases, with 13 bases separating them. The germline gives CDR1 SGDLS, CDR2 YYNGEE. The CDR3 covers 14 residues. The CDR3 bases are TGTGCCAGCAGCGCGGGGCCGGGGAGTCAGCCCCAGCATTTT. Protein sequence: CASSAGPGSQPQHF.

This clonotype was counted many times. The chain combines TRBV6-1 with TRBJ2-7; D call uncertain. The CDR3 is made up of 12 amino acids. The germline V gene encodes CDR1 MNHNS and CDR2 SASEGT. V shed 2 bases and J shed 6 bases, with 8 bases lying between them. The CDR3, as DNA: TGTGCCAGCAGTGAATGGGTTGGCGAGCAGTACTTC. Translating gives CASSEWVGEQYF.

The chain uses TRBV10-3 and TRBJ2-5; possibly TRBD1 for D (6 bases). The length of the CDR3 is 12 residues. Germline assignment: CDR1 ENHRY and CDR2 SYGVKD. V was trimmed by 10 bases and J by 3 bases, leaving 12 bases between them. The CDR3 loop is CATTDRKETQYF. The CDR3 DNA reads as TGTGCCACCACGGACAGAAAAGAGACCCAGTACTTC.

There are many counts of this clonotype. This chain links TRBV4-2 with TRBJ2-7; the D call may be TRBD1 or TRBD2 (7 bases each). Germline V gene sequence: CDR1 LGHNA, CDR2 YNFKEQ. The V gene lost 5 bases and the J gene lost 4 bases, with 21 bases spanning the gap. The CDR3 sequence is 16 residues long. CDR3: CASSGRAETGKYEQYF. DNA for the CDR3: TGTGCCAGCAGCGGGAGGGCTGAGACAGGGAAATACGAGCAGTACTTC.

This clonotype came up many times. This chain's CDR3 is CASSKDRGSYEQYF. CDR3 coding DNA: TGTGCCAGCAGTAAAGACAGGGGATCCTACGAGCAGTACTTC. V and J are TRBV6-1 and TRBJ2-7, with 8 bases aligning to TRBD1. V gave up 5 bases and J gave up 1 base; unmatched junction bases: 4. Germline lookup yields CDR1 MNHNS and CDR2 SASEGT. The CDR3 has 14 residues.

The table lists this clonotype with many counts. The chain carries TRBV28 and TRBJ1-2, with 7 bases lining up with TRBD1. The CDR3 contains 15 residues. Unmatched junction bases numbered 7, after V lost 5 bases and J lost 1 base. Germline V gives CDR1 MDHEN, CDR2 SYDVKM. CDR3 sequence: CASSLLRGDNYGYTF. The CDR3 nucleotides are TGTGCCAGCAGTCTCCTCAGGGGGGATAACTATGGCTACACCTTC.

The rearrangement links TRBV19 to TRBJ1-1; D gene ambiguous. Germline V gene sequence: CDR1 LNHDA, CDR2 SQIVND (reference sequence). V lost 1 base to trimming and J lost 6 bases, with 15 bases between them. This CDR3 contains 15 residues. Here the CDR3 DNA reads TGTGCCAGTAGTATAGGCTTCGGGAGGAGGGCTGAAGCTTTCTTT. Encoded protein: CASSIGFGRRAEAFF.

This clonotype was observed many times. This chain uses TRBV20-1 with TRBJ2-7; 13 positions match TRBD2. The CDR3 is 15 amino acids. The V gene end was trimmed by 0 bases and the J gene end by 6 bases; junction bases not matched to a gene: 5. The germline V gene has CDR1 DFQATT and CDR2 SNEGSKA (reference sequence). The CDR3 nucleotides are TGCAGTGCTAGAGACTCCGGGACTAGCGGGATCGAGCAGTACTTC. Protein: CSARDSGTSGIEQYF.

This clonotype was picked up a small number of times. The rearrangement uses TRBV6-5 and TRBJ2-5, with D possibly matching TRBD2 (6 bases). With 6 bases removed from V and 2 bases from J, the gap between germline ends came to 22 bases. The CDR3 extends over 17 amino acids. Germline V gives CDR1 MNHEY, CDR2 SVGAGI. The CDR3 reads CASSLLGWASEQETQYF. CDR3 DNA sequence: TGTGCCAGCAGCTTACTAGGTTGGGCTAGCGAACAAGAGACCCAGTACTTC.

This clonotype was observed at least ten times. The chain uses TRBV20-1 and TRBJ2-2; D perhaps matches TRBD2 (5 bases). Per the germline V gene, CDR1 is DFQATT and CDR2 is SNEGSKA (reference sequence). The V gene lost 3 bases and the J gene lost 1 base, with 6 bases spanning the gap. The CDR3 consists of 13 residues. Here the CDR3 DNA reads TGCAGTGCTAGGGACTTGAACACCGGGGAGCTGTTTTTT. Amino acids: CSARDLNTGELFF.

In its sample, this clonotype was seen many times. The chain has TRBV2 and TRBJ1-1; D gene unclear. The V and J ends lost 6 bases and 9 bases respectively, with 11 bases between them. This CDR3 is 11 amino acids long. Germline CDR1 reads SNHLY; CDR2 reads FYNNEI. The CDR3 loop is CASRQITKAFF. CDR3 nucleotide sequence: TGTGCCAGCAGACAAATTACCAAAGCTTTCTTT.

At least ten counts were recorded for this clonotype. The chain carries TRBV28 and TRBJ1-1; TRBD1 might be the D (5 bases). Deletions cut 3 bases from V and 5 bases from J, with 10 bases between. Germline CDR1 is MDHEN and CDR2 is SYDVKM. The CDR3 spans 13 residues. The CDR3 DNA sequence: TGTGCCAGCAGTTTTGCAGGGAGAACTGAAGCTTTCTTT. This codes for CASSFAGRTEAFF.

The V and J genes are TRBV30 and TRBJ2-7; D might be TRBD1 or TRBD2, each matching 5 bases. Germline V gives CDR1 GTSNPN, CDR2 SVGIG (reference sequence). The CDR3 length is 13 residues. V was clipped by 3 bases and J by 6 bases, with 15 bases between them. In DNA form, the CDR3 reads TGTGCCTGGAGACAGGTCGGGGATCGCGAGCAGTACTTC. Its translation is CAWRQVGDREQYF.

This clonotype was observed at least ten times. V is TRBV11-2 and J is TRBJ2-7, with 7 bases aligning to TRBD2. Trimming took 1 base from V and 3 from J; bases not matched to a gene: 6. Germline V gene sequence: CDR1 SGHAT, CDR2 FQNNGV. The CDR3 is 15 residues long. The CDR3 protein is CASSLVSGRSYEQYF. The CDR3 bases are TGTGCCAGCAGCTTAGTTTCCGGGAGGAGCTACGAGCAGTACTTC.

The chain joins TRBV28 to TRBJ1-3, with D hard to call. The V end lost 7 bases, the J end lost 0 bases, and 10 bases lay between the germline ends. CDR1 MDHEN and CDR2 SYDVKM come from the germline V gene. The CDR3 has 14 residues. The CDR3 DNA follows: TGTGCCAGCACTAACCCTGGCTCTGGAAACACCATATATTTT. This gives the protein CASTNPGSGNTIYF.

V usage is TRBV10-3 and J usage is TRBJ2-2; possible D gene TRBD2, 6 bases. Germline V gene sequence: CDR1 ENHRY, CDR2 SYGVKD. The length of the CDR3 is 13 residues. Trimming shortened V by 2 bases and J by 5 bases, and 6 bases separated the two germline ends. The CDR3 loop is CAISEGRTGELFF. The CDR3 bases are TGTGCCATCAGTGAGGGGAGGACCGGGGAGCTGTTTTTT.

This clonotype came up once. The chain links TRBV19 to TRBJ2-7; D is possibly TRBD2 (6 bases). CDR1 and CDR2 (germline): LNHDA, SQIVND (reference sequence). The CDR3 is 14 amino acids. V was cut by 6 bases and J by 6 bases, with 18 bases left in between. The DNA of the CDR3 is TGTGCCAGTAGCCCCGGGAGAACCTCTCCCGAGCAGTACTTC. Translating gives CASSPGRTSPEQYF. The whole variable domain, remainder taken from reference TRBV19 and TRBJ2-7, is DGGITQSPKYLFRKEGQNVTLSCEQNLNHDAMYWYRQDPGQGLRLIYYSQIVNDFQKGDIAEGYSVSREKKESFPLTVTSAQKNPTAFYLCASSPGRTSPEQYFGPGTRLTVT.

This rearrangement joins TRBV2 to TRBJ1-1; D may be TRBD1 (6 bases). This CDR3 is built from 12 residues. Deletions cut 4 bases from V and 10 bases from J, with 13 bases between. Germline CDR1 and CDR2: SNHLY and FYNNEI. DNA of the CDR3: TGTGCCAGCAGTGCGGGGGGGGCAGGAGCTTTCTTT. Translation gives CASSAGGAGAFF.

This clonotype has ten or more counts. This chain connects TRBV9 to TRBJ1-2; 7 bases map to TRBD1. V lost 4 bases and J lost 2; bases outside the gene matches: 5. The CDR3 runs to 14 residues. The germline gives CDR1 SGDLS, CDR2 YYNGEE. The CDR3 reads CASSPGTENYGYTF. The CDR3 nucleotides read TGTGCCAGCAGCCCCGGGACAGAAAACTATGGCTACACCTTC.